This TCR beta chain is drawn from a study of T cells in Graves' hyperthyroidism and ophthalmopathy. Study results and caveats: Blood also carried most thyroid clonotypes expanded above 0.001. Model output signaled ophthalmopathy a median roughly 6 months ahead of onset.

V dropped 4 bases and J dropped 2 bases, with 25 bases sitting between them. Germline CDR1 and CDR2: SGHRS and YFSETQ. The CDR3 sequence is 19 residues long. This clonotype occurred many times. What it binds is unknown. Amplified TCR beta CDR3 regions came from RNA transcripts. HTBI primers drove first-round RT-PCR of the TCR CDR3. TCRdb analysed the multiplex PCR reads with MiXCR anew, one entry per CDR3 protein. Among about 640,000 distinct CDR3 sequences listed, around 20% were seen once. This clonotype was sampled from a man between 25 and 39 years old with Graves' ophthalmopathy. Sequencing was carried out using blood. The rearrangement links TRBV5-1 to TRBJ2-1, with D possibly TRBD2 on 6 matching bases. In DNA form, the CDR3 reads TGCGCCAGCAGCCCCAAGGGCGGCCTAGCGCCAAAGGCCTACAATGAGCAGTTCTTC. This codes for CASSPKGGLAPKAYNEQFF. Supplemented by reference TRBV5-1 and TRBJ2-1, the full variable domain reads KAGVTQTPRYLIKTRGQQVTLSCSPISGHRSVSWYQQTPGQGLQFLFEYFSETQRNKGNFPGRFSGRQFSNSRSEMNVSTLELGDSALYLCASSPKGGLAPKAYNEQFFGPGTRLTVL.